The present entry profiles one T cell receptor beta chain with its context. This entry is derived from a study of blood T cell repertoires in COVID-19. Overall study: COVID-19 samples from acute and convalescent phases originated in the United States, Italy and Spain.

Original methodology: Using reference gene primer amplification, nucleated cell counts were estimated. Clones were read by immunoSEQ multiplex PCR, and TCRdb kept only the in-frame ones, dropping some. V, J and clone size are those of that table, while D and trimming were read from the DNA. The sample holds some 330,000 clones; 83% are singletons and the top ten take 5.1%. Recovered status applied to Cohort 3 donors who had two consecutive negative PCRs. It also applied to those with clearance or with symptom resolution. The CDR3 is 16 residues long. The TCR sequence derives from a woman aged 45 to 65 who had recovered from COVID-19. The chain recombines TRBV21-1 with TRBJ2-3; TRBD1, the table's D call, lacks a check against the DNA. TRBV21-1 is a pseudogene segment. The specimen sequenced was PBMCs or T cells enriched from blood (not recorded which). CDR3 DNA: TGTGCCAGCAGCAAAGAATTACCGGACACCAAAGATACGCAGTATTTT. This encodes CASSKELPDTKDTQYF.